This paragraph covers one T cell receptor beta chain sequence. The sample belongs to a study of CD8 T cells in Susac syndrome. TEMRA cells were enriched by FACS, and CD4+ and CD8+ T cells were negatively isolated. The germline gives CDR1 KGHDR, CDR2 SFDVKD. Losses at the gene ends were 1 base for V and 6 bases for J; bases not matched to a gene: 1. The CDR3 runs to 13 residues. Random hexamers served to reverse transcribe roughly 0.45 to 1 ug RNA. TCRdb reprocessed the immunoSEQ multiplex PCR reads with MiXCR, giving one entry per CDR3 protein. The data show 250,000 to 300,000 distinct CDR3 sequences, with approximately 91% seen just once and 0.18% held by the top ten.

Sequencing input: CD8+ T cells from PBMCs. The origin of this receptor is a human donor with multiple sclerosis. The chain links TRBV24-1 to TRBJ1-1; 7 bases map to TRBD1. In nucleotides, the CDR3 is TGTGCCACCAGTGATTTTACAGGGGCTGAAGCTTTCTTT. It specifies CATSDFTGAEAFF.